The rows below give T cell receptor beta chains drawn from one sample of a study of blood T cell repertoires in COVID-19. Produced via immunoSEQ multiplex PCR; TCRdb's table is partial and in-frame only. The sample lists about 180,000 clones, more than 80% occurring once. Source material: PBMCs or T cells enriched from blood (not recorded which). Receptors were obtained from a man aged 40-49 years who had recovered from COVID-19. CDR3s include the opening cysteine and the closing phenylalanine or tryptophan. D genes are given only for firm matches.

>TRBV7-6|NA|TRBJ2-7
CASSWGESYEQYF
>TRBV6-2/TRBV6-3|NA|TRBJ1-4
CASSRFDGVTNEKLFF
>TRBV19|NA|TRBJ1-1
CASSIAGVYTEAFF
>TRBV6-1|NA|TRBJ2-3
CASSEAGHQSTDTQYF
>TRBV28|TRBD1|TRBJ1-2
CASRGDRSRDTF
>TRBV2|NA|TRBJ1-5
CASSGVRGWQPQHF
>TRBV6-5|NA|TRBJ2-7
CASSYQRALSYEQYF
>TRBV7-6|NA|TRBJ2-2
CASSLLTPQNTGELFF
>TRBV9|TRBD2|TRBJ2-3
CASSALAGASTDTQYF
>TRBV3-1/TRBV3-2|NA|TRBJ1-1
CASSHTTGNTEAFF
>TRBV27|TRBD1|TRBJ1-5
CASSPRGQGLERPQHF
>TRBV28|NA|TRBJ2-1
CASSYVGRDEQFF
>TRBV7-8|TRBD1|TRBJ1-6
CASSLATGQGSYNSPLHF
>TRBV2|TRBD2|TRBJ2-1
CASRGGRGPYNEQFF
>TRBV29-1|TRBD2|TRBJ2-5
CSYSPAGGSVVQYF
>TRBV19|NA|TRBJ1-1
CASSIAGVDTEAFF
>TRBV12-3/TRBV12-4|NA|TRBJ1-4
CASSRNEKLFF
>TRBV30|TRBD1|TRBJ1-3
CAWSAGQRNTIYF
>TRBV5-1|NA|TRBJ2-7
CASSLDRRPRYYEQYF
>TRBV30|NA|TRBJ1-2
CAWRLRYGYTF
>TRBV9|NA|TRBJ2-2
CASSVGTNTGELFF
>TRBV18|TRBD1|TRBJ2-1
CASSGGRDSSYNEQFF
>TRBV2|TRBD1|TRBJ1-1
CASRPGQGFLDTEAFF
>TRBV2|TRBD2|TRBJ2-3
CASSGGTSGVPRTDTQYF
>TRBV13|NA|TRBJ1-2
CASSFPRGSDGYTF